Each of the 27 T cell receptor beta chains below was sequenced from the same sample in a study of regulatory and conventional T cells in RAG deficiency. Conventional CD4+ T cells were sorted from blood as CD25-low CD127-high cells. The repertoire was sequenced with immunoSEQ multiplex PCR; TCRdb's copy has only in-frame clones and lacks some. This table holds some 22,000 clones, around 94% found once. The data were also submitted as part of a second study, on regulatory T cells. That study adds: Primers: 52 TRBV forward and 13 TRBJ reverse.

Specimen: CD4+ T cells sorted from blood. The receptors were gathered from a human donor in good health.

The chain links TRBV6-6 to TRBJ2-3, with TRBD2 as a possible D gene (6 bases). The ends were cut back, 7 bases at V and 3 bases at J, with 11 bases in the middle. The V gene's germline CDR1 is MNHNY and CDR2 SVGAGI (reference sequence). CDR3 length: 13 residues. The CDR3, as DNA: TGTGCCAGCAACGGGGGATGGACAGATACGCAGTATTTT. Its translation is CASNGGWTDTQYF.

The chain carries TRBV6-1 and TRBJ2-5; D may be TRBD2 (6 bases). Germline V lookup: CDR1 MNHNS, CDR2 SASEGT. This CDR3 region has 15 residues. The germline V and J ends were trimmed by 6 bases and 0 bases, with 14 bases remaining between them. CDR3 residues: CASRPGVPYQETQYF. CDR3 coding DNA: TGTGCCAGCAGGCCGGGGGTCCCGTACCAAGAGACCCAGTACTTC.

V gene TRBV19 combines with J gene TRBJ1-2, with 7 bases that match TRBD1. V trimming: 1 base; J trimming: 6 bases; junction bases outside the gene matches: 5. The CDR3 length is 14 residues. Germline CDR1 LNHDA, CDR2 SQIVND (reference sequence). CDR3 sequence reads: CASSIVGQTNGYTF. CDR3 nucleotide sequence: TGTGCCAGTAGTATAGTGGGACAGACAAATGGCTACACCTTC.

This chain joins TRBV6-1 and TRBJ1-2, with 10 bases identical to TRBD1. Germline-derived CDR1 and CDR2 are MNHNS and SASEGT. The CDR3 is made up of 14 amino acids. V lost 2 bases, J lost 12 bases, and 9 bases stayed unmatched. Here the CDR3 DNA reads TGTGCCAGCAGTGAAACGACAGGGGGCAAAGTTGACACCTTC. Protein: CASSETTGGKVDTF.

This chain connects TRBV13 to TRBJ1-2; D is uncertain. CDR3 length equals 14 residues. Germline values: CDR1 PRHDT, CDR2 FYEKMQ (reference sequence). Trimming pared 3 bases from V and 5 bases from J, leaving 13 bases between. CDR3 amino acids: CASSLERNQYGYTF. CDR3 DNA sequence: TGTGCCAGCAGCTTGGAACGCAACCAGTATGGCTACACCTTC.

This sequence joins TRBV6-6 and TRBJ2-5; D unresolved. CDR3 size: 14 residues. Germline V CDR1 and CDR2: MNHNY, SVGAGI (reference sequence). V lost 0 bases and J 1 base, leaving 6 bases between the germline ends. CDR3 nucleotides: TGTGCCAGCAGTTACTCGAATGCCCAAGAGACCCAGTACTTC. The encoded protein is CASSYSNAQETQYF.

V and J are TRBV10-3 and TRBJ1-2; D may be TRBD1 (6 bases). The CDR3 is 12 amino acids. Trimming shortened V by 4 bases and J by 6 bases, and 9 bases separated the two germline ends. CDR1 is ENHRY and CDR2 is SYGVKD in the germline V gene. CDR3 DNA: TGTGCCATCAGTGCTTCAGGGGATGGCTACACCTTC. It codes for CAISASGDGYTF.

This clone was picked up one time. The CDR3 region has the DNA TGTGCCAGCAGCTTATCTTCGTGGGTCGGTGGCTACACCTTC. It is translated as CASSLSSWVGGYTF. The genes are TRBV7-2 and TRBJ1-2; D unclear. Trimming removed 2 bases from V and 7 bases from J, with 14 bases in between. This CDR3 region has 14 residues. Germline loops: CDR1 SGHTA, CDR2 FQGNSA.

A few counts support this clone. This chain links TRBV18 with TRBJ1-4; 9 positions match TRBD1. This CDR3 has 15 residues. The V and J ends lost 6 bases and 3 bases, in that order; junction bases with no gene match: 5. CDR1 is KGHSH and CDR2 is LQKENI in the germline V gene. CDR3 DNA: TGTGCCAGCTCTATTGGACAGGGGTCTAATGAAAAACTGTTTTTT. Protein sequence: CASSIGQGSNEKLFF.

This CDR3 reads CASSLGGSREQYF. Written as DNA, the CDR3 is TGTGCCAGCAGCTTGGGGGGCTCCCGGGAGCAGTACTTC. V usage is TRBV5-5 and J usage is TRBJ2-7; TRBD1 is a possible D gene (5 bases). The CDR3 extends over 13 amino acids. CDR1 and CDR2 from the germline V gene are SGHKS and YYEKEE (reference sequence). The ends were cut back, 0 bases at V and 7 bases at J, with 11 bases in the middle.

This sequence joins TRBV27 and TRBJ2-7; no clear D gene. Germline V CDR1 and CDR2: MNHEY, SMNVEV (reference sequence). The CDR3 runs to 13 residues. Deletions cut 3 bases from V and 0 bases from J, with 6 bases between. For the CDR3, the DNA is TGTGCCAGCAGTTTTAGTCCCTCCTACGAGCAGTACTTC. Its protein product is CASSFSPSYEQYF.

The rearrangement joins TRBV7-2 to TRBJ2-7, with unresolved D. This CDR3 spans 13 amino acids. CDR1 and CDR2 (germline): SGHTA, FQGNSA. V was cut by 4 bases and J by 6 bases, with 13 bases left in between. CDR3 sequence reads: CASSSLGFFEQYF. Written as DNA, the CDR3 is TGTGCCAGCAGCTCGTTGGGCTTTTTCGAGCAGTACTTC.

This clone is a singleton in its sample. This chain links TRBV6-1 with TRBJ1-2; D is unclear. V lost 2 bases to trimming and J lost 4 bases, with 14 bases between them. Per the germline V gene, CDR1 is MNHNS and CDR2 is SASEGT. The CDR3 spans 15 residues. The CDR3 spells CASSETDRSFYGYTF. The CDR3 DNA is TGTGCCAGCAGTGAAACAGACCGCTCCTTCTATGGCTACACCTTC.

The rearrangement joins TRBV5-4 to TRBJ2-5; D assignment may be TRBD1 or TRBD2 (5 bases each). The CDR3 has 15 residues. Germline values: CDR1 SGHNT, CDR2 YYREEE (reference sequence). V was pared by 0 bases and J by 4 bases, with 13 bases between. For the CDR3, the DNA is TGTGCCAGCAGCTTGGGGGGCACGAGGGGAGAGACCCAGTACTTC. Translated, it gives CASSLGGTRGETQYF.

The chain uses TRBV19 and TRBJ1-2; 8 bases fit TRBD1. This CDR3 comprises 14 residues. Germline V gene sequence: CDR1 LNHDA, CDR2 SQIVND (reference sequence). The ends lost 5 bases at V and 4 bases at J; junction bases unmatched: 6. The CDR3 protein is CASSAGQGVYGYTF. CDR3 DNA: TGTGCCAGTAGTGCCGGACAGGGCGTCTATGGCTACACCTTC. Variable domain in full (rest from reference TRBV19 and TRBJ1-2): DGGITQSPKYLFRKEGQNVTLSCEQNLNHDAMYWYRQDPGQGLRLIYYSQIVNDFQKGDIAEGYSVSREKKESFPLTVTSAQKNPTAFYLCASSAGQGVYGYTFGSGTRLTVV.

This chain uses TRBV11-2 with TRBJ1-1, with 7 bases identical to TRBD1. CDR3 size: 14 residues. The V gene's germline CDR1 is SGHAT and CDR2 FQNNGV. V lost 5 bases, J lost 1 base, and 4 bases stayed unmatched. The CDR3 spells CASSQQGRNTEAFF. For the CDR3, the DNA is TGTGCCAGCAGCCAACAGGGGCGGAACACTGAAGCTTTCTTT.

The chain links TRBV5-1 to TRBJ2-4, with 7 bases fitting TRBD1. Germline CDR1 reads SGHRS; CDR2 reads YFSETQ. The J segment lost 8 bases and the V segment lost 5 bases, leaving 10 bases of the junction unmatched. This CDR3 spans 14 amino acids. CDR3 protein: CASRLRQGEDIQYF. CDR3 bases: TGCGCCAGCAGGTTAAGACAGGGAGAAGACATTCAGTACTTC.

The V call is TRBV2, the J call TRBJ2-7; D gene unclear. The CDR3 is made up of 10 amino acids. Deletions cut 4 bases from V and 7 bases from J, with 5 bases between. Germline lookup yields CDR1 SNHLY and CDR2 FYNNEI. CDR3 protein: CASSVGEQYF. The DNA for the CDR3 is TGTGCCAGCAGTGTTGGAGAGCAGTACTTC.

The rearrangement links TRBV6-6 to TRBJ1-1; tentative D call: TRBD1 (5 bases). The germline CDR1 and CDR2 sequences are MNHNY and SVGAGI (reference sequence). CDR3 length equals 15 residues. Trimming removed 6 bases from V and 0 bases from J, with 14 bases in between. The chain's CDR3 is CASSPPGRLNTEAFF. In nucleotides, the CDR3 is TGTGCCAGCAGCCCTCCGGGACGGTTGAACACTGAAGCTTTCTTT.

Regarding this clone: A junction boundary mismatches the germline segment, possibly from a read error. The chain has TRBV7-7 and TRBJ2-1; perhaps D is TRBD1 or TRBD2 (6 bases each). The V gene's germline CDR1 is SSHAT and CDR2 FNYEAQ (reference sequence). The CDR3 has 15 residues. The CDR3 nucleotides are TGTGCTAGCAGCTTAGGGGGGCTGGGCGTTAATGAGCAGTTCTTC. Translating gives CASSLGGLGVNEQFF.

The chain combines TRBV14 with TRBJ2-1; D call uncertain. V shed 0 bases and J shed 9 bases, with 15 bases lying between them. Germline CDR1 SGHDN, CDR2 FVKESK. This CDR3 spans 15 amino acids. The CDR3 nucleotides read TGTGCCAGCAGCCAAGATGGCGGTGAGTGGGTTGAGCAGTTCTTC. Amino acid sequence: CASSQDGGEWVEQFF.

The rearrangement uses TRBV2 and TRBJ2-2, with 7 bases aligning to TRBD1. The ends lost 6 bases at V and 2 bases at J; junction bases unmatched: 9. Germline lookup yields CDR1 SNHLY and CDR2 FYNNEI. The CDR3 covers 16 residues. As DNA, the CDR3 is TGTGCCAGCAGCCTACAGGGGCCCAAAAACACCGGGGAGCTGTTTTTT. As protein: CASSLQGPKNTGELFF.

The CDR3 DNA reads TGTGCCAGCAGTTTATTCCCCTCGCAGGGCGAGGTGGGCGAGCAGTACTTC. Translated: CASSLFPSQGEVGEQYF. The gene calls are TRBV27 and TRBJ2-7, with D possibly TRBD1 on 5 matching bases. CDR1 is MNHEY and CDR2 is SMNVEV in the germline V gene (reference sequence). V lost 1 base and J lost 6, with 22 bases in between. CDR3 length equals 17 residues.

The table lists this clone with a count of one. The J gene is TRBJ2-1, the V gene TRBV11-2, with 10 bases matching TRBD2. Unmatched junction bases numbered 13, after V lost 5 bases and J lost 12 bases. CDR3 length: 15 residues. Germline CDR1 reads SGHAT; CDR2 reads FQNNGV. Here the CDR3 DNA reads TGTGCCAGCAGCCCCCGGAGCGGGAGGGCTTTTCGGCAGTTCTTC. It yields the protein CASSPRSGRAFRQFF.

The chain has TRBV19 and TRBJ2-1; 11 bases map to TRBD2. The CDR3 contains 16 residues. Germline CDR1 is LNHDA and CDR2 is SQIVND (reference sequence). V shed 5 bases, J shed 8 bases, and the junction held 11 bases outside the gene matches. The CDR3 protein is CASSPETSGIQDEQFF. In DNA form, the CDR3 reads TGTGCCAGTAGTCCGGAGACTAGCGGGATTCAGGATGAGCAGTTCTTC.

This clone was picked up one time. The J gene is TRBJ1-1, the V gene TRBV18; D is undetermined. Germline lookup yields CDR1 KGHSH and CDR2 LQKENI. The CDR3 loop spans 12 amino acids. Trimming took 5 bases from V and 3 from J, leaving 7 bases between them. In DNA, the CDR3 is TGTGCCAGCTCAAGCTCTGACACTGAAGCTTTCTTT. It is translated as CASSSSDTEAFF.

This chain connects TRBV6-5 to TRBJ1-5; 8 bases match TRBD1. CDR1 is MNHEY, CDR2 SVGAGI, per germline. The V segment lost 4 bases and the J segment 7 bases; nucleotides outside the gene matches: 6. CDR3 length: 14 residues. For the CDR3, the DNA is TGTGCCAGCAGTTTGGACAGGGCGAGGCAGCCCCAGCATTTT. It codes for CASSLDRARQPQHF.